This T cell receptor (beta chain) was observed in a study of blood T cell repertoires in COVID-19. The CDR3 totals 16 residues. J gave up 4 bases and V 2 bases, and 11 bases lay outside the gene matches. Germline V gives CDR1 ENHRY, CDR2 SYGVKD. The authors' processing: Estimation of nucleated cell counts was performed using reference gene primer amplification. Measured with immunoSEQ multiplex PCR; TCRdb has only the in-frame clones, and not every one. From that table come the V and J calls and clone size; the DNA was used to work out D and trimming. In the table there are around 370,000 clones, approximately 90% of which are singletons.

Source material: PBMCs or T cells enriched from blood (not recorded which). This sequence was found in a young woman who had recovered from COVID-19. The chain combines TRBV10-3 with TRBJ2-7, with 7 bases matching TRBD1. The CDR3 DNA is TGTGCCATCAGTGAGGGCCGACAGGGTTTAACATACGAGCAGTACTTC. It codes for CAISEGRQGLTYEQYF.